A single T cell receptor (beta chain) is shown here with its context. The CDR3 totals 15 residues. V dropped 4 bases and J dropped 5; count of bases not matched to a gene: 10. Germline V gives CDR1 SGHKS, CDR2 YYEKEE (reference sequence). This table comes from immunoSEQ multiplex PCR, and its TCRdb copy is limited to in-frame clones, with some not included. The top ten clones hold 9% to 9.5% of a sample with 55,000 to 80,000 clones, about nine tenths of them seen once. This entry is derived from a study of T cell changes during pregnancy in multiple sclerosis. The chain has TRBV5-5 and TRBJ2-3; 7 nucleotides line up with TRBD2. The source material was peripheral blood, sampled after pregnancy. The origin of this receptor is a female donor in good health, enrolled as a control in a pregnancy study. The CDR3 sequence: CASSPPAGWGDTQYF. The CDR3 DNA is TGTGCCAGCAGCCCACCAGCGGGGTGGGGAGATACGCAGTATTTT.